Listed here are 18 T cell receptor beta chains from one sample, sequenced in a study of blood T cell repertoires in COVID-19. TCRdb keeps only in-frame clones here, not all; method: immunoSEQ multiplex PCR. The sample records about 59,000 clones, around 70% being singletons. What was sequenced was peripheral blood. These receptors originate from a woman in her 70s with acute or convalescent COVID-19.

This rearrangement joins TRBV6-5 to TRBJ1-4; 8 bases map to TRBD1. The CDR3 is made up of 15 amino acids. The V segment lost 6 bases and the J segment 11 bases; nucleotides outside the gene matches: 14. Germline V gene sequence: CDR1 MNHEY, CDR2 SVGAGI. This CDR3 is CASSPVGQGRVKLFF. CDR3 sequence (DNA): TGTGCCAGCAGCCCGGTCGGACAGGGCCGTGTGAAACTGTTTTTT.

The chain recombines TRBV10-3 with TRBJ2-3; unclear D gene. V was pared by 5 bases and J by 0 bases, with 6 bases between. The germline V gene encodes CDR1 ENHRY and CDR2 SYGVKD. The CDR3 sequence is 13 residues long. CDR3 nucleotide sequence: TGTGCCATCAGTCGGTGGAGCACAGATACGCAGTATTTT. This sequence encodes CAISRWSTDTQYF.

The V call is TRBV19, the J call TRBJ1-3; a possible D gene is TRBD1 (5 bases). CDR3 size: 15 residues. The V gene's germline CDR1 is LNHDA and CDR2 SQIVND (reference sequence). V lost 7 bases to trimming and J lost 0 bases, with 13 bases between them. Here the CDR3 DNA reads TGTGCCAGTATCTCGCGGGGGGTCTCTGGAAACACCATATATTTT. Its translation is CASISRGVSGNTIYF.

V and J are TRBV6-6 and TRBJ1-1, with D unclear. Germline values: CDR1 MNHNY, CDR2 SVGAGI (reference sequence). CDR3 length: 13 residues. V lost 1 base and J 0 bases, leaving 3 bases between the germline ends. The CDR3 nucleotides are TGTGCCAGCAGTTACTATATGAACACTGAAGCTTTCTTT. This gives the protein CASSYYMNTEAFF.

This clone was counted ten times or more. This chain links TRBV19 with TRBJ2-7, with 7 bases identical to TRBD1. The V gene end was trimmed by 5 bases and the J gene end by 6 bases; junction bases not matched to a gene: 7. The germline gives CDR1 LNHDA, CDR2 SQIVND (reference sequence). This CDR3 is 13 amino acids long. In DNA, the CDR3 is TGTGCCAGTAGTGCCGGGACAGCAACCGAGCAGTACTTC. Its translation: CASSAGTATEQYF.

The CDR3, as DNA: TGTGCCAGCAGCCTACAGGGGAAGCCGACCTACAATGAGCAGTTCTTC. Its translation: CASSLQGKPTYNEQFF. The genes are TRBV27 and TRBJ2-1; 7 positions match TRBD1. J gave up 2 bases and V 6 bases, and 10 bases lay outside the gene matches. The CDR3 has 16 amino acids. Germline CDR1 and CDR2: MNHEY and SMNVEV (reference sequence).

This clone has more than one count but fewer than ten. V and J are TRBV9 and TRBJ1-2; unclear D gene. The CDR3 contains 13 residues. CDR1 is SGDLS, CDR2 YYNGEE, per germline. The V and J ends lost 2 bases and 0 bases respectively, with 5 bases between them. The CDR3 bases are TGTGCCAGCAGCGTTTCTGCTAACTATGGCTACACCTTC. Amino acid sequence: CASSVSANYGYTF.

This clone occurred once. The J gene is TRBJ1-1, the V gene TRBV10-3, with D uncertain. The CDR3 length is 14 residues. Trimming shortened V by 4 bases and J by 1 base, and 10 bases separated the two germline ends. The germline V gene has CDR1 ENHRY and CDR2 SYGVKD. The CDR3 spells CAISGGAANTEAFF. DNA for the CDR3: TGTGCCATCAGTGGTGGAGCAGCGAACACTGAAGCTTTCTTT.

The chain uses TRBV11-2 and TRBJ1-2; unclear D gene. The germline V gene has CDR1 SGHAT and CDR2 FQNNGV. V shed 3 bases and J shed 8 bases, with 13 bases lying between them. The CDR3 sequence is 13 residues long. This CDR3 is CASSFPEWRGYTF. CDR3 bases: TGTGCCAGCAGCTTCCCCGAGTGGCGGGGCTACACCTTC.

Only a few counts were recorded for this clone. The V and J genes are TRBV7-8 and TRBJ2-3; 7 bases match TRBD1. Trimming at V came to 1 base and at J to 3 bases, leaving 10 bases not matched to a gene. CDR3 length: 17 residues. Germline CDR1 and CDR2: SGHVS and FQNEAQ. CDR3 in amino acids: CASSLVGTGVGTDTQYF. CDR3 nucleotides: TGTGCCAGCAGCTTAGTGGGTACAGGGGTAGGGACAGATACGCAGTATTTT.

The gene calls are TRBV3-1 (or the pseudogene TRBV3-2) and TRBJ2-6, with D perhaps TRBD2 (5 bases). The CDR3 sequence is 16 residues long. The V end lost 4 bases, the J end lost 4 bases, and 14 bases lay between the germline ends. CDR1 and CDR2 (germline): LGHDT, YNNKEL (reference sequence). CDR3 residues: CASSLIRGRGANVLTF. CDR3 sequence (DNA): TGTGCCAGCAGCCTTATCCGGGGTCGGGGGGCCAACGTCCTGACTTTC.

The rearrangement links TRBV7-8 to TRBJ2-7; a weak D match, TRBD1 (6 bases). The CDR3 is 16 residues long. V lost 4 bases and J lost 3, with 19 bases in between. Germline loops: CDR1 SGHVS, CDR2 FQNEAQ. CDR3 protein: CASSSPPWTALYEQYF. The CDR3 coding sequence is TGTGCCAGCAGCTCCCCCCCCTGGACAGCCCTCTACGAGCAGTACTTC. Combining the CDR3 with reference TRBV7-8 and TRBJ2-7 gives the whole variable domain GAGVSQSPRYKVAKRGQDVALRCDPISGHVSLFWYQQALGQGPEFLTYFQNEAQLDKSGLPSDRFFAERPEGSVSTLKIQRTQQEDSAVYLCASSSPPWTALYEQYFGPGTRLTVT.

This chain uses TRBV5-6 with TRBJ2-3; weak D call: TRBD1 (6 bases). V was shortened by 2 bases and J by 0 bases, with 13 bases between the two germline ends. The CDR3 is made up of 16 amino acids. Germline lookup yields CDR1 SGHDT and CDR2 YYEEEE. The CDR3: CASSFAGAVSTDTQYF. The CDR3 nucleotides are TGTGCCAGCAGCTTCGCAGGGGCTGTTAGCACAGATACGCAGTATTTT.

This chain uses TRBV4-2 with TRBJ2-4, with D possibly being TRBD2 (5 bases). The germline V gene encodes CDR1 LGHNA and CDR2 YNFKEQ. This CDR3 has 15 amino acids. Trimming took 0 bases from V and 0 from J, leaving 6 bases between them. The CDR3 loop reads CASSQDRGAKNIQYF. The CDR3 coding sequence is TGTGCCAGCAGCCAAGATCGGGGAGCCAAAAACATTCAGTACTTC.

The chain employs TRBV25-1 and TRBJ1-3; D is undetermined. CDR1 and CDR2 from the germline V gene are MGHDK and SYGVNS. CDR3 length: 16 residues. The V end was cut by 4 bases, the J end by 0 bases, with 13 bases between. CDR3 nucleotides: TGTGCCAGCAGTGGAGCGAGGAAAAACTCTGGAAACACCATATATTTT. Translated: CASSGARKNSGNTIYF.

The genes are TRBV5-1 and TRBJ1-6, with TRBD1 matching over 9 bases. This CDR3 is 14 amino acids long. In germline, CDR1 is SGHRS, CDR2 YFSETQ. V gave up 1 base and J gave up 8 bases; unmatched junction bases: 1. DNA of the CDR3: TGCGCCAGCAGCTTGACAGGGGGCGATTCACCCCTCCACTTT. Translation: CASSLTGGDSPLHF.

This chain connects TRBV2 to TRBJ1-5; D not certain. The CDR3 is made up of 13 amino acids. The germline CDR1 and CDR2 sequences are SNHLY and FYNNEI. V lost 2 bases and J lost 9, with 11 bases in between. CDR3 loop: CASSEREAAPQHF. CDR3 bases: TGTGCCAGCAGTGAAAGGGAGGCTGCGCCCCAGCATTTT.

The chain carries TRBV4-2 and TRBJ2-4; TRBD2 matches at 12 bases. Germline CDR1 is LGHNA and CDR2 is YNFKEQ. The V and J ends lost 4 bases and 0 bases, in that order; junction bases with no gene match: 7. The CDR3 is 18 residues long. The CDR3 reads CASSPLAGGTVAKNIQYF. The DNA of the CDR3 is TGTGCCAGCAGCCCCCTAGCGGGGGGGACCGTAGCCAAAAACATTCAGTACTTC.